The clone carrying this T cell receptor (beta chain) is a singleton in its sample. The antigen is not known. The germline V gene encodes CDR1 LGHNA and CDR2 YNFKEQ. The CDR3 runs 14 residues. V was trimmed by 1 base and J by 1 base, leaving 6 bases between them. Using immunoSEQ multiplex PCR, the repertoire was profiled, and TCRdb retains in-frame clones only, with some absent. The table shows 130,000 or so clones, with roughly nine tenths occurring only once. The sample originates from a study of T cell responses to AZD1222 COVID-19 vaccine. Overall study findings and caveats: Reportedly, nearly half the spike-specific TCRs target unmutated variant regions.

The starting material was peripheral blood, obtained on day 0 of AZD1222 vaccination. The receptor was derived from an adult in good health. The chain is built from TRBV4-2 and TRBJ2-3; D uncertain. The CDR3 is CASSQVSGTDTQYF. As DNA, the CDR3 is TGTGCCAGCAGCCAAGTGTCCGGCACAGATACGCAGTATTTT.